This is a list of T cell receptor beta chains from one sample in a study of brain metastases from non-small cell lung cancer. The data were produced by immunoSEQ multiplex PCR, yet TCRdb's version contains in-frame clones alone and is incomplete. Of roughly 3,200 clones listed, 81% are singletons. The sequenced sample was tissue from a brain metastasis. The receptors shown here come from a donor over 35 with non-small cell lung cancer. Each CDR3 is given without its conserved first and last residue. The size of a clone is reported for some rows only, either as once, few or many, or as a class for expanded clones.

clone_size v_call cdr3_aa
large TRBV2 ASRPDRGLGQPQH
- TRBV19 ASSIGGGSNQPQH
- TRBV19 ASKGQSGTEAF
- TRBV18 ASSGTGGASTEAF
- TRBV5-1 ASSFNPGANVLT
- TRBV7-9 ASSLAPGMIYGYT
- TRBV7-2 ASSFGSGYGYT
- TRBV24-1 ATSDLKVTGTEKETQY
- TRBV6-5 ASSSDSYNEQF
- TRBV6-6 ASSYEGQGQNIQY
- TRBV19 ASSIYSYSGANVLT
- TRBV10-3 AIGNSNQPQH
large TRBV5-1 ASSLGQPGPVGEKLF
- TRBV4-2 ASSQDGSGYT
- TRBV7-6 ASSWGQGAGGANVLT
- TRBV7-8 ASSREGLAGGPAYEQY
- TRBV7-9 ASSLALATNEKLF
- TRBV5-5 ASSPIGGAGTEAF
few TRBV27 ASSLLPGTSGPKSSYNEQF
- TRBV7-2 ASSSSSINYGYT
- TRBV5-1 ASRPSSSNVGEKLF
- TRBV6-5 ASSRGELHNSPLH
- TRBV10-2 ASSESSTGELF
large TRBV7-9 ASSPRTSGPTDTQY
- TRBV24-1 ATSKGLGAYEQY
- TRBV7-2 ASSAGDLNTEAF
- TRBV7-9 ASSWTGSSYEQY
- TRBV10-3 ASRLASRDTQY
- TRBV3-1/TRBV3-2 ASSPGREAF
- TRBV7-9 ASSFGSGYGYT
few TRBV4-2 ASSQDIRGAETQY
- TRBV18 ASSPVSGELF
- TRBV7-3 ASSSHLTDEQF
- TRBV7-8 ASSSGQGVLSGNTIY
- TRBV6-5 ASSYSWRDEQY
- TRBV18 ASSPQGGTEAF
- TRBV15 ATGRQGSSEQY
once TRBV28 ASRTAGTGGGMYEQY
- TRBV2 VSSSIESGRNSPLH
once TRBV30 AWSRPHGELF
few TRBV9 ASSPARDRNNEQF
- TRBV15 ATSRDRGGPGSLENTGELF